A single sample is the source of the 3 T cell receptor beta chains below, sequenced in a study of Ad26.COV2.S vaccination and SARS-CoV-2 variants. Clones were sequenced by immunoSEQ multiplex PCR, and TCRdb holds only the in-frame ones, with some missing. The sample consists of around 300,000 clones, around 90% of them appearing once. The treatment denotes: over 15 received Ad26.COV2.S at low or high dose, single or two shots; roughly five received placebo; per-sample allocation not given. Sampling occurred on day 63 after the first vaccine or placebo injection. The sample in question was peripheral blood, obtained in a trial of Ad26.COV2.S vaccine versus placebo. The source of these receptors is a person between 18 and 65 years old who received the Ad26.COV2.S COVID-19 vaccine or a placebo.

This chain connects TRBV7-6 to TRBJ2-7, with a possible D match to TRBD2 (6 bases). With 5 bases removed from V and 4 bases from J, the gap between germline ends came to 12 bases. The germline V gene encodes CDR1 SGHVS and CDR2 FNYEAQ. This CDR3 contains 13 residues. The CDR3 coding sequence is TGTGCCAGCAGCCCCGGGGGAGTTTACGAGCAGTACTTC. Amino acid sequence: CASSPGGVYEQYF.

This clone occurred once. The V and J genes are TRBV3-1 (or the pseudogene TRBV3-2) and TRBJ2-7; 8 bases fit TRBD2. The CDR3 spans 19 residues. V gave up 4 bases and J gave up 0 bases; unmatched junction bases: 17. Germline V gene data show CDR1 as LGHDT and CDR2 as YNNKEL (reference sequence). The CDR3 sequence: CASSPAANGVSGASYEQYV. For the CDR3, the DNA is TGTGCCAGCAGCCCAGCAGCCAACGGGGTTAGCGGGGCCTCCTACGAGCAGTACGTC.

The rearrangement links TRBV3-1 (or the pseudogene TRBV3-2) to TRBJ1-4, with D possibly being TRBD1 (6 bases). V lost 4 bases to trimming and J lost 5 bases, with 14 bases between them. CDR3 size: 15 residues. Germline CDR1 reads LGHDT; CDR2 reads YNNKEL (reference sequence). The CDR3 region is CASSRLGGANEKLFF. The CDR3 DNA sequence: TGTGCCAGCAGCCGACTAGGGGGGGCAAATGAAAAACTGTTTTTT.